This T cell receptor (beta chain) was sequenced for a study of beta chain features in type 1 diabetes. cDNA synthesis used the whole RNA isolate, giving expressed TCRB sequences. Approximately 3.6 million reads were obtained on average from naive, central memory and regulatory T cell samples. Some clones are missing from TCRdb's copy, which holds only in-frame ones; the method was immunoSEQ multiplex PCR. The repertoire holds under 400,000 clones, about 20% seen once, with 0.044% in the top ten. From germline, CDR1 is MNHEY and CDR2 SVGAGI. V gave up 4 bases and J gave up 2 bases; unmatched junction bases: 2. The CDR3 is 15 amino acids. This clone turned up a few times.

V and J are TRBV6-5 and TRBJ2-7; 13 bases agree with TRBD2. The sequenced sample was naive CD4+ T cells from blood. This TCR was sampled from a woman aged 18-30 years in good health. CDR3 amino acids: CASSSGTSGTYEQYF. CDR3 in DNA: TGTGCCAGCAGTTCGGGGACTAGCGGGACCTACGAGCAGTACTTC.